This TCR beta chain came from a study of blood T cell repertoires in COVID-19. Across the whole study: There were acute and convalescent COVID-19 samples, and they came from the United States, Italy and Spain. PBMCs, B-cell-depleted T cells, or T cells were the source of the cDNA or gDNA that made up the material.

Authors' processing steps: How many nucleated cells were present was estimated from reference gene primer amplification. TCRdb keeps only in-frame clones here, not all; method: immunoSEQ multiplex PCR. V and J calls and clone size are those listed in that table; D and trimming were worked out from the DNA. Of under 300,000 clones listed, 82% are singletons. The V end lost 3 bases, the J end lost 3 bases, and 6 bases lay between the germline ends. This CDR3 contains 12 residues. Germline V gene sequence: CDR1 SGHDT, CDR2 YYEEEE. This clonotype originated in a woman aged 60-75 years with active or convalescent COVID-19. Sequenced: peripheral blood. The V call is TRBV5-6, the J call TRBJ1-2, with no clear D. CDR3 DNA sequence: TGTGCCAGCAGCTCCGGGGACTATGGCTACACCTTC. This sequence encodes CASSSGDYGYTF. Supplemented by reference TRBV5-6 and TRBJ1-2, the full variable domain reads DAGVTQSPTHLIKTRGQQVTLRCSPKSGHDTVSWYQQALGQGPQFIFQYYEEEERQRGNFPDRFSGHQFPNYSSELNVNALLLGDSALYLCASSSGDYGYTFGSGTRLTVV.